These 10 T cell receptor beta chains were sequenced from one sample in a study of shared clonotypes between healthy human individuals. Clones were read by immunoSEQ multiplex PCR, and TCRdb kept only the in-frame ones, dropping some. The sample has around 2.5 million clones, 80% to 95% seen once. The sample was naive CD4+ T cells from PBMCs. Specified subset: CD45RA+ positively selected. These receptors came from a young man in good health. Some clones in this sample may be carry-over from other donors' samples.

The CDR3 sequence: CASSSTLPNGGYTF. The CDR3, as DNA: TGTGCCAGCAGTTCCACGCTTCCAAACGGTGGCTACACCTTC. This chain connects TRBV28 to TRBJ1-2; D is ambiguous. There are 14 residues in the CDR3. The germline V gene encodes CDR1 MDHEN and CDR2 SYDVKM. Trimming shortened V by 4 bases and J by 7 bases, and 16 bases separated the two germline ends.

The chain links TRBV27 to TRBJ2-3; D is uncertain. V was clipped by 2 bases and J by 2 bases, with 5 bases between them. The CDR3 contains 13 residues. Germline CDR1 reads MNHEY; CDR2 reads SMNVEV (reference sequence). The CDR3 protein is CASSLRDTDTQYF. CDR3 DNA sequence: TGTGCCAGCAGTTTACGCGACACAGATACGCAGTATTTT.

This chain joins TRBV18 and TRBJ1-1; D is possibly TRBD1 (5 bases). The length of the CDR3 is 15 residues. V lost 6 bases and J 7 bases, leaving 21 bases between the germline ends. CDR1 KGHSH and CDR2 LQKENI come from the germline V gene. CDR3 bases: TGTGCCAGCTCGTCGTCGGGCGTGGGGGAAATTGAAGCTTTCTTT. It codes for CASSSSGVGEIEAFF.

CDR3 region: CASSLYRPQPQHF. The CDR3 DNA follows: TGTGCCAGCAGTTTATATAGGCCTCAGCCCCAGCATTTT. The chain recombines TRBV28 with TRBJ1-5; no definite D call. Germline V gives CDR1 MDHEN, CDR2 SYDVKM. The V and J ends lost 1 base and 6 bases respectively, with 7 bases between them. CDR3 length: 13 amino acids.

This chain connects TRBV11-2 to TRBJ1-2; 11 bases agree with TRBD1. Trimming removed 4 bases from V and 8 bases from J; junction bases left unmatched: 15. This CDR3 is 17 amino acids long. Germline CDR1 reads SGHAT; CDR2 reads FQNNGV. CDR3 coding DNA: TGTGCCAGCAGCTCTTCATTCGCTCGTGGGACAGGGGGAGGCTACACCTTC. It yields the protein CASSSSFARGTGGGYTF. Supplemented by reference TRBV11-2 and TRBJ1-2, the full variable domain reads EAGVAQSPRYKIIEKRQSVAFWCNPISGHATLYWYQQILGQGPKLLIQFQNNGVVDDSQLPKDRFSAERLKGVDSTLKIQPAKLEDSAVYLCASSSSFARGTGGGYTFGSGTRLTVV.

V usage is TRBV28 and J usage is TRBJ2-7, with 11 positions matching TRBD1. This CDR3 contains 16 residues. The J segment lost 5 bases and the V segment lost 2 bases, leaving 8 bases of the junction unmatched. Germline V lookup: CDR1 MDHEN, CDR2 SYDVKM. CDR3 nucleotides: TGTGCCAGCAGTTTACCGACCTGGGACAGGGGGAACGAGCAGTACTTC. The encoded protein is CASSLPTWDRGNEQYF.

V is TRBV7-8 and J is TRBJ1-3; the D is unclear. The CDR3 consists of 13 residues. V was pared by 1 base and J by 4 bases, with 5 bases between. Germline CDR1 and CDR2: SGHVS and FQNEAQ. CDR3 sequence reads: CASSLVYGNTIYF. As DNA, the CDR3 is TGTGCCAGCAGCTTAGTTTACGGAAACACCATATATTTT.

V usage is TRBV28 and J usage is TRBJ2-1; D may be TRBD1 (5 bases). Germline-derived CDR1 and CDR2 are MDHEN and SYDVKM. The V end was cut by 6 bases, the J end by 0 bases, with 6 bases between. This CDR3 spans 13 amino acids. In DNA, the CDR3 is TGTGCCAGCAGCCAGGGCTCCTACAATGAGCAGTTCTTC. Translating gives CASSQGSYNEQFF.

The V gene is TRBV6-1, the J gene TRBJ2-2; TRBD2 agrees at 8 bases. The junction had 9 bases not matched to a gene; V was cut back by 2 bases and J by 7 bases. CDR3 length equals 16 residues. Germline V gene data show CDR1 as MNHNS and CDR2 as SASEGT. Here the CDR3 DNA reads TGTGCCAGCAGTGAATTGGGACTAGGTGGCGTCGGGGAGCTGTTTTTT. Translated, it gives CASSELGLGGVGELFF.

The V call is TRBV5-4, the J call TRBJ2-1; possibly TRBD1 for D (6 bases). The CDR3 is 15 amino acids. Germline V gives CDR1 SGHNT, CDR2 YYREEE (reference sequence). V lost 6 bases and J 4 bases, leaving 17 bases between the germline ends. CDR3: CASNSPGTPYNEQFF. CDR3 DNA sequence: TGTGCCAGCAACTCACCCGGGACACCATACAATGAGCAGTTCTTC.